The 24 T cell receptor beta chains presented below share a single source sample, sequenced in a study of cytomegalovirus exposure and HLA in healthy donors. PCR was performed using 60 Vbeta and 13 Jbeta primers. Clones were sequenced by immunoSEQ multiplex PCR, and TCRdb holds only the in-frame ones, with some missing. The sample consists of roughly 69,000 clones, around 76% of them appearing once. The source material was PBMCs. These receptors all stem from a man younger than 35 in good health and CMV-seronegative.

V gene TRBV4-3 combines with J gene TRBJ1-6; no reliable D call. Between the trimmed V and J ends, which lost 2 bases and 5 bases, there was a span of 13 bases. This CDR3 has 16 residues. The germline gives CDR1 LGHNA, CDR2 YSLEER. CDR3 nucleotide sequence: TGCGCCAGCAGCCAAAATCCGACACCGGATAATTCACCCCTCCACTTT. Translating gives CASSQNPTPDNSPLHF.

The chain couples TRBV5-4 to TRBJ2-3; D may be TRBD1 (6 bases). Germline-derived CDR1 and CDR2 are SGHNT and YYREEE (reference sequence). Trimming removed 3 bases at V and 2 bases at J, with 16 bases between. This CDR3 has 16 residues. In nucleotides, the CDR3 is TGTGCCAGCAGCTCAACGGGCAGGGGATACACAGATACGCAGTATTTT. It specifies CASSSTGRGYTDTQYF. The variable domain in full, completed from reference TRBV5-4 and TRBJ2-3, reads ETGVTQSPTHLIKTRGQQVTLRCSSQSGHNTVSWYQQALGQGPQFIFQYYREEENGRGNFPPRFSGLQFPNYSSELNVNALELDDSALYLCASSSTGRGYTDTQYFGPGTRLTVL.

The chain couples TRBV7-8 to TRBJ1-6, with 9 bases lining up with TRBD1. The CDR3 loop spans 15 amino acids. The junction had 6 bases not matched to a gene; V was cut back by 5 bases and J by 7 bases. Germline lookup yields CDR1 SGHVS and CDR2 FQNEAQ. CDR3 DNA sequence: TGTGCCAGCAGCCTTAGGGACAGGGTAAATTCACCCCTCCACTTT. Its protein product is CASSLRDRVNSPLHF.

The chain combines TRBV7-3 with TRBJ2-1, with D possibly being TRBD2 (6 bases). V was clipped by 2 bases and J by 7 bases, with 9 bases between them. There are 13 residues in the CDR3. Germline V gene data show CDR1 as SGHTA and CDR2 as FQGTGA. CDR3 coding DNA: TGTGCCAGCAGCTTAGGAGGGAGTAATGAGCAGTTCTTC. Translated: CASSLGGSNEQFF. Variable domain in full (rest from reference TRBV7-3 and TRBJ2-1): GAGVSQTPSNKVTEKGKYVELRCDPISGHTALYWYRQSLGQGPEFLIYFQGTGAADDSGLPNDRFFAVRPEGSVSTLKIQRTERGDSAVYLCASSLGGSNEQFFGPGTRLTVL.

This clone appeared a few times. The DNA for the CDR3 is TGTGCCAGCAACCGAGGGGGGGGGCTGGGAGATACGCAGTATTTT. Encoded protein: CASNRGGGLGDTQYF. This chain uses TRBV9 with TRBJ2-3, with D maybe TRBD2 (7 bases). The CDR3 runs to 15 residues. The germline V gene encodes CDR1 SGDLS and CDR2 YYNGEE. Deletions cut 6 bases from V and 5 bases from J, with 19 bases between.

This chain uses TRBV5-4 with TRBJ2-2; TRBD1 matches at 7 bases. CDR3 length: 15 amino acids. After removal of 4 bases from V and 2 bases from J, the junction contained 5 bases not matched to a gene. Per germline, CDR1 SGHNT and CDR2 YYREEE (reference sequence). CDR3 region: CASSPDRVNTGELFF. The DNA of the CDR3 is TGTGCCAGCAGCCCAGACAGGGTCAACACCGGGGAGCTGTTTTTT. The whole variable domain, remainder taken from reference TRBV5-4 and TRBJ2-2, is ETGVTQSPTHLIKTRGQQVTLRCSSQSGHNTVSWYQQALGQGPQFIFQYYREEENGRGNFPPRFSGLQFPNYSSELNVNALELDDSALYLCASSPDRVNTGELFFGEGSRLTVL.

The CDR3 sequence is CASRGLSGSNQPQHF. In DNA form, the CDR3 reads TGTGCCAGCAGGGGATTGTCAGGGAGCAATCAGCCCCAGCATTTT. The rearrangement links TRBV28 to TRBJ1-5; TRBD1 is a possible D gene (5 bases). Trimming pared 6 bases from V and 1 base from J, leaving 13 bases between. This CDR3 is built from 15 residues. Germline CDR1 reads MDHEN; CDR2 reads SYDVKM.

This clone occurred once. This chain uses TRBV6-1 with TRBJ2-3; weak D call: TRBD1 (6 bases). The CDR3 totals 14 residues. Trimming removed 4 bases at V and 5 bases at J, with 13 bases between. Germline CDR1 reads MNHNS; CDR2 reads SASEGT. CDR3 region: CASSVELRGDTQYF. CDR3 sequence (DNA): TGTGCCAGCAGTGTCGAGCTCAGGGGAGATACGCAGTATTTT.

This chain joins TRBV5-4 and TRBJ2-6; D ambiguous. This CDR3 has 18 residues. Trimming stripped 0 bases from V and 0 bases from J, with 13 bases between. The V gene's germline CDR1 is SGHNT and CDR2 YYREEE (reference sequence). The CDR3 nucleotides read TGTGCCAGCAGCTTGGCGACACCCCCAAGCTCTGGGGCCAACGTCCTGACTTTC. Amino acid sequence: CASSLATPPSSGANVLTF.

The rearrangement links TRBV19 to TRBJ2-7, with 12 positions matching TRBD1. The CDR3 consists of 18 residues. Germline V gene sequence: CDR1 LNHDA, CDR2 SQIVND (reference sequence). Losses at the gene ends were 5 bases for V and 2 bases for J; bases not matched to a gene: 13. The CDR3 here is CASSGAGQGAFAPYEQYV. CDR3 sequence (DNA): TGTGCCAGTAGTGGGGCGGGACAGGGGGCTTTTGCTCCCTACGAGCAGTACGTC.

The CDR3 DNA sequence: TGTGCCAGCAGACCAGGACACAGGTACAATGAGCAGTTCTTC. It is translated as CASRPGHRYNEQFF. This chain links TRBV2 with TRBJ2-1; maybe TRBD1 (5 bases). CDR1 and CDR2 from the germline V gene are SNHLY and FYNNEI. The CDR3 extends over 14 amino acids. Deletions cut 6 bases from V and 4 bases from J, with 13 bases between. Based on the CDR3 plus reference TRBV2 and TRBJ2-1, the full variable domain is EPEVTQTPSHQVTQMGQEVILRCVPISNHLYFYWYRQILGQKVEFLVSFYNNEISEKSEIFDDQFSVERPDGSNFTLKIRSTKLEDSAMYFCASRPGHRYNEQFFGPGTRLTVL.

The chain joins TRBV18 to TRBJ1-2; unclear D gene. Germline V gene data show CDR1 as KGHSH and CDR2 as LQKENI. This CDR3 comprises 15 residues. V lost 3 bases, J lost 0 bases, and 11 bases lay in between. DNA of the CDR3: TGTGCCAGCTCACCCCTGGGAGAAGCTAACTATGGCTACACCTTC. Its translation: CASSPLGEANYGYTF.

This CDR3 reads CATSRARATEAFF. For the CDR3, the DNA is TGTGCCACCAGCAGAGCCAGGGCCACTGAAGCTTTCTTT. V gene TRBV15 combines with J gene TRBJ1-1, with D maybe TRBD1 (5 bases). Germline-derived CDR1 and CDR2 are LNHNV and YYDKDF (reference sequence). The V gene lost 1 base and the J gene lost 4 bases, with 7 bases spanning the gap. The CDR3 runs to 13 residues.

The chain employs TRBV2 and TRBJ2-4; D is perhaps TRBD1 (5 bases). Trimming shortened V by 1 base and J by 4 bases, and 8 bases separated the two germline ends. The germline V gene has CDR1 SNHLY and CDR2 FYNNEI. The CDR3 spans 14 residues. CDR3 residues: CASSEGNRKNIQYF. CDR3 sequence (DNA): TGTGCCAGCAGTGAAGGGAACAGGAAAAACATTCAGTACTTC.

J is TRBJ2-2 and V is TRBV19, with 13 nucleotides matching TRBD2. V gave up 7 bases and J gave up 7 bases; unmatched junction bases: 6. The CDR3 is 15 residues long. The germline V gene encodes CDR1 LNHDA and CDR2 SQIVND (reference sequence). CDR3 in DNA: TGTGCCAGTAACCCAAGGACTAGCGGGGGCGGGGAGCTGTTTTTT. It codes for CASNPRTSGGGELFF.

This clone was recorded a few times. Its ends do not fully match the called genes, so a read error is possible. The chain employs TRBV19 and TRBJ1-1; D not resolved. This CDR3 is built from 16 residues. The V gene's germline CDR1 is LNHDA and CDR2 SQIVND (reference sequence). Written as DNA, the CDR3 is TGTGCCAGTAGTATAGCCAGACAATACAGCGGAGCTCCCGAACTCTTT. Translated, it gives CASSIARQYSGAPELF.

The chain has TRBV7-9 and TRBJ1-6, with 7 bases fitting TRBD1. With 5 bases clipped from V and 7 bases from J, the junction kept 5 bases outside the gene matches. The germline V gene encodes CDR1 SEHNR and CDR2 FQNEAQ (reference sequence). The CDR3 runs to 14 residues. The CDR3 nucleotides are TGTGCCAGCAGCCACGGACAGGAAAATTCACCCCTCCACTTT. Translating it yields CASSHGQENSPLHF.

The gene calls are TRBV19 and TRBJ1-4; the D gene is possibly TRBD1 (5 bases). V was shortened by 2 bases and J by 2 bases, with 12 bases between the two germline ends. The CDR3 is 16 residues long. Germline CDR1 reads LNHDA; CDR2 reads SQIVND (reference sequence). The DNA of the CDR3 is TGTGCCAGTAGTATAACGGCAGGGCACACTAATGAAAAACTGTTTTTT. Amino acid sequence: CASSITAGHTNEKLFF. Full variable domain (rest looked up from reference TRBV19 and TRBJ1-4): DGGITQSPKYLFRKEGQNVTLSCEQNLNHDAMYWYRQDPGQGLRLIYYSQIVNDFQKGDIAEGYSVSREKKESFPLTVTSAQKNPTAFYLCASSITAGHTNEKLFFGSGTQLSVL.

The rearrangement joins TRBV5-8 to TRBJ2-5; TRBD2 might be the D (5 bases). The better agreement between TRBJ2-7 and the DNA end casts doubt on the J call. The germline gives CDR1 SGHTS, CDR2 YDEGEE. The CDR3 is made up of 14 amino acids. The CDR3, as DNA: TGTGCCAGCAGAAGCCAGCGGAACCCCTACGAGCAGTACTTC. Its protein product is CASRSQRNPYEQYF.

J is TRBJ2-1 and V is TRBV30, with D tentatively TRBD1 (5 bases). The CDR3 covers 13 residues. Trimming removed 8 bases from V and 3 bases from J, with 14 bases in between. Germline V CDR1 and CDR2: GTSNPN, SVGIG (reference sequence). In DNA form, the CDR3 reads TGTGCCCGAAACAGGCTCAACTACAATGAGCAGTTCTTC. Translated: CARNRLNYNEQFF. The complete variable domain, with remaining parts taken from reference TRBV30 and TRBJ2-1, reads SQTIHQWPATLVQPVGSPLSLECTVEGTSNPNLYWYRQAAGRGLQLLFYSVGIGQISSEVPQNLSASRPQDRQFILSSKKLLLSDSGFYLCARNRLNYNEQFFGPGTRLTVL.

CDR3 region: CATKQGSSTGELFF. The DNA for the CDR3 is TGCGCCACCAAACAGGGGTCGAGCACCGGGGAGCTGTTTTTT. The chain links TRBV10-2 to TRBJ2-2; TRBD1 agrees at 7 bases. Germline V CDR1 and CDR2: WSHSY, SAAADI. The CDR3 consists of 14 residues. With V trimmed by 10 bases and J by 4 bases, 9 bases remained unmatched.

This sequence joins TRBV18 and TRBJ1-5; 8 bases are a match to TRBD1. The CDR3 totals 20 residues. With 4 bases clipped from V and 5 bases from J, the junction kept 22 bases outside the gene matches. The germline V gene encodes CDR1 KGHSH and CDR2 LQKENI. Here the CDR3 reads CASSLFDVGQGDLLDQPQHF. In DNA, the CDR3 is TGTGCCAGCTCACTATTCGATGTTGGACAGGGTGACCTTCTGGATCAGCCCCAGCATTTT.

The rearrangement joins TRBV7-8 to TRBJ2-7; 11 nucleotides match TRBD2. The CDR3 loop spans 15 amino acids. The germline V gene has CDR1 SGHVS and CDR2 FQNEAQ. V shed 6 bases, J shed 2 bases, and the junction held 6 bases outside the gene matches. This CDR3 reads CASRPTSGGPYEQYF. CDR3 coding DNA: TGTGCCAGCAGGCCTACTAGCGGGGGCCCCTACGAGCAGTACTTC.

Points on this clone: The same CDR3 arises from other DNA sequences in this sample as well. This chain's CDR3 is CASRGDSYNEQFF. Written as DNA, the CDR3 is TGTGCCAGCCGGGGGGATTCCTACAATGAGCAGTTCTTC. This chain connects TRBV2 to TRBJ2-1; 7 positions agree with TRBD2. The CDR3 loop spans 13 amino acids. Losses at the gene ends were 8 bases for V and 1 base for J; bases not matched to a gene: 2. Germline CDR1 reads SNHLY; CDR2 reads FYNNEI.